This T cell receptor (beta chain) appears in the sequencing data of a study of vaccination effects on CD4 cells after COVID-19. V lost 10 bases and J 3 bases, leaving 15 bases between the germline ends. Germline CDR1 reads MNHNY; CDR2 reads SVGAGI (reference sequence). There are 13 residues in the CDR3. Remarks on this clone: What it binds is not known.

When around ten days of culture had elapsed, CD4+ T cells were isolated. Method: immunoSEQ multiplex PCR; TCRdb's copy keeps in-frame clones and lacks some. There are around 30,000 clones in the sample; around 70% occur only once, and approximately 3.6% lies in the top ten. Sequences were derived from CD4+ T cells from PBMCs cultured without peptide, sampled before COVID-19 vaccination. The gene calls are TRBV6-6 and TRBJ1-1, with a possible D match to TRBD1 (5 bases). This receptor was taken from a human donor who received a COVID-19 vaccine. CDR3: CATRWGRDTEAFF. The DNA for the CDR3 is TGTGCCACCAGGTGGGGCAGAGACACTGAAGCTTTCTTT.